One and the same sample provided the 17 T cell receptor beta chains below, sequenced in a study of breast tumors, draining lymph nodes, adjacent tissues. Breast cancer patients provided tissue from their axillary draining lymph nodes. Each CDR3 protein gets one entry after TCRdb re-called the multiplex PCR reads with MiXCR. The data contain over 250,000 distinct CDR3 sequences, 30% of them singletons. The specimen was axillary lymph node tissue. Receptors originate from a female donor with breast cancer. Some clones in this sample may be carry-over from other donors' samples.

About this clonotype: Relative to the germline gene, one junction end is altered; a read error may explain this. The chain recombines TRBV9 with TRBJ2-3; 12 bases map to TRBD2. The germline V gene encodes CDR1 SGDLS and CDR2 YYNGEE. The CDR3 has 15 residues. The CDR3 is CASSALAGGPDTPYF. As DNA, the CDR3 is TGTGCCAGCAGTGCCCTAGCGGGAGGGCCGGATACGCCGTATTTT.

This clonotype has a handful of counts. The rearrangement links TRBV30 to TRBJ2-7; 11 bases match TRBD1. This CDR3 contains 14 residues. Germline lookup yields CDR1 GTSNPN and CDR2 SVGIG (reference sequence). J was trimmed by 8 bases and V by 5 bases; bases with no gene match: 11. The CDR3 DNA reads as TGTGCCTGGGGGCCGGGACAGGGGGACTTCCAGCAGTACTTC. The encoded protein is CAWGPGQGDFQQYF.

The sample holds many counts of this clonotype. The chain joins TRBV9 to TRBJ2-3, with 7 bases matching TRBD1. Germline V gives CDR1 SGDLS, CDR2 YYNGEE. The CDR3 runs 15 residues. Trimming at V came to 4 bases and at J to 1 base, leaving 6 bases not matched to a gene. Written as DNA, the CDR3 is TGTGCCAGCAGCAAAAGACAGGGAGGCACAGATACGCAGTATTTT. It codes for CASSKRQGGTDTQYF.

This clonotype has ten or more counts. The chain links TRBV10-2 to TRBJ2-2; no clear D gene. CDR3 length: 15 amino acids. The germline V gene encodes CDR1 WSHSY and CDR2 SAAADI. Trimming removed 0 bases from V and 0 bases from J, with 5 bases in between. This chain's CDR3 is CASSESRSNTGELFF. CDR3 in DNA: TGCGCCAGCAGTGAGTCCAGATCGAACACCGGGGAGCTGTTTTTT.

This clonotype was seen ten or more times. The chain uses TRBV12-3 or TRBV12-4 and TRBJ2-7; D not certain. With 6 bases removed from V and 0 bases from J, the gap between germline ends came to 9 bases. The CDR3 totals 13 residues. The CDR3 sequence: CASSPTTSYEQYF. The CDR3 DNA is TGTGCCAGCAGCCCTACTACCTCCTACGAGCAGTACTTC.

This clonotype was observed a single time. A much larger clone differs from this one at a single base, so this may be a read error. This chain's CDR3 is CASLRGRVSSYEQYF. The CDR3, as DNA: TGTGCCAGCCTTCGGGGGAGGGTCAGCTCCTACGAGCAGTACTTC. The chain joins TRBV6-6 to TRBJ2-7; TRBD2 aligns across 7 bases. V dropped 8 bases and J dropped 0; count of bases not matched to a gene: 10. The CDR3 runs 15 residues. CDR1 is MNHNY, CDR2 SVGAGI, per germline (reference sequence).

This clonotype was seen ten or more times. The gene calls are TRBV24-1 and TRBJ2-3; D remains unclear. The CDR3 loop spans 16 amino acids. Germline-derived CDR1 and CDR2 are KGHDR and SFDVKD. V lost 4 bases to trimming and J lost 3 bases, with 16 bases between them. CDR3 sequence reads: CATSEDSTLGTDTQYF. In DNA form, the CDR3 reads TGTGCCACCAGTGAAGACTCCACGTTGGGGACAGATACGCAGTATTTT.

As regards this clonotype: It may be a read error: a sequence one base away is much more abundant. This sequence joins TRBV7-8 and TRBJ2-5; D is perhaps TRBD1 (6 bases). CDR1 and CDR2 from the germline V gene are SGHVS and FQNEAQ. The CDR3 has 15 amino acids. CDR3 sequence: CASSPQGTLQETQHF. In DNA form, the CDR3 reads TGTGCCAGCAGCCCCCAAGGGACACTTCAAGAGACCCAGCACTTC.

This clonotype was counted many times. This chain uses TRBV20-1 with TRBJ1-4; no clear D. This CDR3 is built from 17 residues. Between the trimmed V and J ends, which lost 0 bases and 0 bases, there was a span of 14 bases. Germline CDR1 DFQATT, CDR2 SNEGSKA (reference sequence). The CDR3 region is CSARDRKTAATNEKLFF. In DNA, the CDR3 is TGCAGTGCTAGAGATCGGAAAACGGCTGCAACTAATGAAAAACTGTTTTTT.

The V call is TRBV6-6, the J call TRBJ2-5; D may be TRBD1 (6 bases). The V gene lost 4 bases and the J gene lost 3 bases, with 12 bases spanning the gap. The V gene's germline CDR1 is MNHNY and CDR2 SVGAGI (reference sequence). The CDR3 consists of 14 residues. This CDR3 is CASSFRAGEETQYF. CDR3 nucleotides: TGTGCCAGCAGTTTCAGGGCAGGGGAAGAGACCCAGTACTTC.

This clonotype was counted ten times or more. The chain employs TRBV10-3 and TRBJ1-3, with D possibly matching TRBD1 (6 bases). CDR3 length: 15 residues. V lost 10 bases and J 0 bases, leaving 16 bases between the germline ends. CDR1 and CDR2 (germline): ENHRY, SYGVKD. For the CDR3, the DNA is TGTGCCACCCAGGGGACGCGAACCTCTGGAAACACCATATATTTT. This gives the protein CATQGTRTSGNTIYF.

The chain recombines TRBV20-1 with TRBJ2-7; D tentatively reads TRBD1 or TRBD2 (5 bases each). The CDR3 contains 14 residues. V lost 2 bases to trimming and J lost 0 bases, with 11 bases between them. Looked up from germline, CDR1 is DFQATT and CDR2 is SNEGSKA (reference sequence). CDR3 loop: CSARFEGSSYEQYF. The DNA for the CDR3 is TGCAGTGCTAGATTCGAGGGGAGCTCCTACGAGCAGTACTTC.

This clonotype has ten or more counts. This chain joins TRBV6-5 and TRBJ2-3; D not certain. The CDR3 is 14 amino acids. V lost 2 bases and J lost 2, with 8 bases in between. Germline assignment: CDR1 MNHEY and CDR2 SVGAGI. CDR3 sequence (DNA): TGTGCCAGCAGTTACACAGTACCCACAGATACGCAGTATTTT. Protein sequence: CASSYTVPTDTQYF.

This clonotype turned up a few times. This CDR3 reads CASSYSAIGDRVRYGYTF. CDR3 in DNA: TGTGCCAGCAGTTACTCCGCGATTGGGGACAGGGTTCGGTATGGCTACACCTTC. The chain is built from TRBV6-5 and TRBJ1-2; 9 bases map to TRBD1. Germline V gene data show CDR1 as MNHEY and CDR2 as SVGAGI. Trimming cost V 0 bases and J 5 bases; bases outside gene matches: 13. There are 18 residues in the CDR3.

This clonotype appeared many times. CDR3 sequence reads: CASSLGSSSYEQYF. CDR3 in DNA: TGCGCCAGCAGCTTAGGCTCTAGCTCCTACGAGCAGTACTTC. The chain combines TRBV5-1 with TRBJ2-7, with D unclear. The CDR3 contains 14 residues. Deletions cut 2 bases from V and 0 bases from J, with 9 bases between. Germline CDR1 reads SGHRS; CDR2 reads YFSETQ.

Turning to this clonotype: A single base separates this from a much larger clone, so it may be a read error. This sequence joins TRBV5-5 and TRBJ2-7, with 7 positions matching TRBD1. The V gene's germline CDR1 is SGHKS and CDR2 YYEKEE (reference sequence). V lost 3 bases and J lost 0; bases outside the gene matches: 9. This CDR3 has 16 residues. CDR3 nucleotides: TGTGCCAGCAGCTACGGACAGGCCTTAAGCTCCTACGAGCAGTACTTC. Encoded protein: CASSYGQALSSYEQYF.

At least ten counts were recorded for this clonotype. The chain combines TRBV5-1 with TRBJ2-6; D unresolved. Trimming removed 0 bases from V and 0 bases from J, with 13 bases in between. Germline CDR1 SGHRS, CDR2 YFSETQ. The CDR3 is made up of 18 amino acids. The CDR3 spells CASSLDGFSLSGANVLTF. The CDR3 DNA sequence: TGCGCCAGCAGCTTGGACGGGTTTTCTCTCTCTGGGGCCAACGTCCTGACTTTC.